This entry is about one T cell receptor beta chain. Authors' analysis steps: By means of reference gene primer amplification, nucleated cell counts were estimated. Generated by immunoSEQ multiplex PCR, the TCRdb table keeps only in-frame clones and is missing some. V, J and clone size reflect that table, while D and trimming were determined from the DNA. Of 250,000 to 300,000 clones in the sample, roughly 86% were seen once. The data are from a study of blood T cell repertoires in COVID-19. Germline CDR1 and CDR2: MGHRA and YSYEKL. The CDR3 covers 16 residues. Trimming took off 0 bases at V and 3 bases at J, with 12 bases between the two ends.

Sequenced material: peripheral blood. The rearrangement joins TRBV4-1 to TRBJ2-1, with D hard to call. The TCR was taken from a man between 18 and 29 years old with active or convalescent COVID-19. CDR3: CASSQDHLRYYNEQFF. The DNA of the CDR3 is TGCGCCAGCAGCCAAGATCATCTACGTTACTACAATGAGCAGTTCTTC.